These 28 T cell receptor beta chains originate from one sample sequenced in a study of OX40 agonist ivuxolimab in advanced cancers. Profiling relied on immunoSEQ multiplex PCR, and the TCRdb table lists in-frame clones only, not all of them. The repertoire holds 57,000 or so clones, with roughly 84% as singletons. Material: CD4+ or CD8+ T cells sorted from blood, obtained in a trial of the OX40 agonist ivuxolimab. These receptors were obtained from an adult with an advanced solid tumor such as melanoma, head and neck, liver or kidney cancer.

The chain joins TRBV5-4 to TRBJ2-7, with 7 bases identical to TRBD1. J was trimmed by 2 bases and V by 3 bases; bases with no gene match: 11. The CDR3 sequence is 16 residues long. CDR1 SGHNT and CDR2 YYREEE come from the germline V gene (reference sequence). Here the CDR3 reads CASSSSRGGYTYEQYF. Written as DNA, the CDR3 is TGTGCCAGCAGCTCCTCCCGAGGGGGCTATACCTACGAGCAGTACTTC.

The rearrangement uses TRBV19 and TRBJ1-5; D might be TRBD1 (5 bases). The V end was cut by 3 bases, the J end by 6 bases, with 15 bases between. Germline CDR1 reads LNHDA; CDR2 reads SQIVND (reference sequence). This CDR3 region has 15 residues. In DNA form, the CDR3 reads TGTGCCAGTAGTATGTCCCGGGACGTAGGTCAGCCCCAGCATTTT. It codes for CASSMSRDVGQPQHF. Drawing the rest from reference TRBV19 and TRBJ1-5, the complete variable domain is DGGITQSPKYLFRKEGQNVTLSCEQNLNHDAMYWYRQDPGQGLRLIYYSQIVNDFQKGDIAEGYSVSREKKESFPLTVTSAQKNPTAFYLCASSMSRDVGQPQHFGDGTRLSIL.

The CDR3 region has the DNA TGCGCCAGCAGCTTGGTCCGGGGGTCACCCCTCCACTTT. Translated: CASSLVRGSPLHF. The J gene is TRBJ1-6, the V gene TRBV5-1; D possibly corresponds to TRBD1 (5 bases). V dropped 0 bases and J dropped 10 bases, with 8 bases sitting between them. In germline, CDR1 is SGHRS, CDR2 YFSETQ. This CDR3 spans 13 amino acids.

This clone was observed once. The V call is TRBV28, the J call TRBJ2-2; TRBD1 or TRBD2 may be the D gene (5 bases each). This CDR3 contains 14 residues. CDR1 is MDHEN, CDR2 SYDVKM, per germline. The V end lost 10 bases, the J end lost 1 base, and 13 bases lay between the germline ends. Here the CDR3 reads CATTGLKNTGELFF. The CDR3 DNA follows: TGTGCCACCACAGGACTGAAGAACACCGGGGAGCTGTTTTTT.

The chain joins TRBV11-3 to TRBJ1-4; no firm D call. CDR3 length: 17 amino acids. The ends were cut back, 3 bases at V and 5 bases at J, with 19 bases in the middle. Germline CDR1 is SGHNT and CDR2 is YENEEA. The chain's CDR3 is CASSFQQLIHANEKLFF. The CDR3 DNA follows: TGTGCCAGCAGCTTTCAACAACTTATCCACGCAAATGAAAAACTGTTTTTT. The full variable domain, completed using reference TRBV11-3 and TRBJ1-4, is EAGVVQSPRYKIIEKKQPVAFWCNPISGHNTLYWYLQNLGQGPELLIRYENEEAVDDSQLPKDRFSAERLKGVDSTLKIQPAELGDSAVYLCASSFQQLIHANEKLFFGSGTQLSVL.

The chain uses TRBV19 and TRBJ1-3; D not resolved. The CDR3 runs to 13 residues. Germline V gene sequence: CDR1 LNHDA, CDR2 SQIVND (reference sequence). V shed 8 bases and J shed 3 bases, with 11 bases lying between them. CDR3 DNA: TGTGCCAGTTCGGGAGGGAATGGAAACACCATATATTTT. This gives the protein CASSGGNGNTIYF.

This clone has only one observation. The CDR3 DNA reads TGTGCCAGCTCGGCGGACGTCTACAATGAGCAGTTCTTC. It is translated as CASSADVYNEQFF. V is TRBV18 and J is TRBJ2-1, with no clear D. V was cut by 6 bases and J by 3 bases, with 9 bases left in between. The CDR3 totals 13 residues. Germline-derived CDR1 and CDR2 are KGHSH and LQKENI.

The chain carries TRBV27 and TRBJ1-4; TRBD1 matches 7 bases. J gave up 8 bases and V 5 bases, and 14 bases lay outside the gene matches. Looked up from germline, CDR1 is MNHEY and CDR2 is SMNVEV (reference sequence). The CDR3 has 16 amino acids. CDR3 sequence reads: CASSAPRRGSKEKLFF. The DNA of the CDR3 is TGTGCCAGCAGTGCCCCCCGCAGGGGGTCAAAAGAAAAACTGTTTTTT.

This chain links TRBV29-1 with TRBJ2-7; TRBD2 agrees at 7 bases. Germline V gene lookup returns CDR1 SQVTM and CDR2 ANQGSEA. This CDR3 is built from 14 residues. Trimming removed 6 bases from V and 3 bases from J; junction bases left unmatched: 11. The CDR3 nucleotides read TGCAGCGTCCTTGGGGGACTACCCATCTACGAGCAGTACTTC. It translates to CSVLGGLPIYEQYF.

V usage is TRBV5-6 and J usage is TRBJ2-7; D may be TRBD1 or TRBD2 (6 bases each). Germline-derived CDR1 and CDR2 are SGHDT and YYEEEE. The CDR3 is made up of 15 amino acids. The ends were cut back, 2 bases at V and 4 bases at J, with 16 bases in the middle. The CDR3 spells CASSLGGTIEYEQYF. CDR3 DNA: TGTGCCAGCAGCTTAGGGGGGACAATTGAATACGAGCAGTACTTC.

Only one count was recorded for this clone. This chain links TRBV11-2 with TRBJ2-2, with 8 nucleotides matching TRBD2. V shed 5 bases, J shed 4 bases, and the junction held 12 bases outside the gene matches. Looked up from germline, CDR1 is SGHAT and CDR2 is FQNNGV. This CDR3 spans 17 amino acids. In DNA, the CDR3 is TGTGCCAGCAGCCCCACGGGAGGGGGACGGGGCACCGGGGAGCTGTTTTTT. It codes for CASSPTGGGRGTGELFF. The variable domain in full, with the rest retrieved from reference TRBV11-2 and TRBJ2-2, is EAGVAQSPRYKIIEKRQSVAFWCNPISGHATLYWYQQILGQGPKLLIQFQNNGVVDDSQLPKDRFSAERLKGVDSTLKIQPAKLEDSAVYLCASSPTGGGRGTGELFFGEGSRLTVL.

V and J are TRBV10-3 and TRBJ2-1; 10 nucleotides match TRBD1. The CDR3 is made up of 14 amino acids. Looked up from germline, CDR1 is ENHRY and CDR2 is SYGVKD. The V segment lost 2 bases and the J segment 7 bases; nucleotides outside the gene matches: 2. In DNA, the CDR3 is TGTGCCATCAGTGAGGACAGGGGGCTTAATGAGCAGTTCTTC. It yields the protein CAISEDRGLNEQFF.

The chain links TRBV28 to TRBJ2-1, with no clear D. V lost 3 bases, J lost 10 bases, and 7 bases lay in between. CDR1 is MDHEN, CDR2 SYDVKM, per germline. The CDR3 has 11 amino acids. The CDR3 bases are TGTGCCAGCAGTTTTTTACACGAGCAGTTCTTC. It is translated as CASSFLHEQFF.

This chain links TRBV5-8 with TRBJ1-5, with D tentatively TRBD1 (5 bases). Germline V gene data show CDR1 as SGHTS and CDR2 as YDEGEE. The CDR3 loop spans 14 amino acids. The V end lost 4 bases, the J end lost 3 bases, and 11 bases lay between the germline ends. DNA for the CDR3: TGTGCCAGCAGCGCGGGGGAGGCCAATCAGCCCCAGCATTTT. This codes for CASSAGEANQPQHF.

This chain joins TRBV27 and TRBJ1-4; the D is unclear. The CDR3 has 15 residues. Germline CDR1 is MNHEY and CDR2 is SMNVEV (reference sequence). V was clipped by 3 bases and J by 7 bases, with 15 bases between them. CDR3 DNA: TGTGCCAGCAGTTTTCAGTCGCAGGCCGGTGAAAAACTGTTTTTT. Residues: CASSFQSQAGEKLFF.

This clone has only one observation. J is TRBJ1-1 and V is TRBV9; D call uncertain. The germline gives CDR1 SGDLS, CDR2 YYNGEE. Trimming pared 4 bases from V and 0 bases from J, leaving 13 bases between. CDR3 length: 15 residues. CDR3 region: CASSSSADMNTEAFF. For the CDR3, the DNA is TGTGCCAGCAGCTCCAGTGCAGACATGAACACTGAAGCTTTCTTT. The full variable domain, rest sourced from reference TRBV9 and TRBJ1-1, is DSGVTQTPKHLITATGQRVTLRCSPRSGDLSVYWYQQSLDQGLQFLIQYYNGEERAKGNILERFSAQQFPDLHSELNLSSLELGDSALYFCASSSSADMNTEAFFGQGTRLTVV.

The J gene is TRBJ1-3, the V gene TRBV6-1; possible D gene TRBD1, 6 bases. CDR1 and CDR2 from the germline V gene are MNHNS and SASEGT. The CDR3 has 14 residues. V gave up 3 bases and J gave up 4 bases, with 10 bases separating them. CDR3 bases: TGTGCCAGCAGTGAGACAGGCTTCGGAAACACCATATATTTT. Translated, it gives CASSETGFGNTIYF.

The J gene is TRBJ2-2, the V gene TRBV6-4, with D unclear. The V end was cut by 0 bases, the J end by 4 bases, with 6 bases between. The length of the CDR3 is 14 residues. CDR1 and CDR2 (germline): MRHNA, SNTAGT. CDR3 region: CASSDSGFTGELFF. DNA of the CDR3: TGTGCCAGCAGTGACTCTGGTTTCACCGGGGAGCTGTTTTTT.

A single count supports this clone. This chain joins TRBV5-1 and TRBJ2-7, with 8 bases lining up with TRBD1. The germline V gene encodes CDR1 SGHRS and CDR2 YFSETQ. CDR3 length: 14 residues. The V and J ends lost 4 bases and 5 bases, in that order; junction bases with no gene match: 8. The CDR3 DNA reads TGCGCCAGCAGCACCTCGACAGGGGTGGACGAGCAGTACTTC. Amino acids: CASSTSTGVDEQYF.

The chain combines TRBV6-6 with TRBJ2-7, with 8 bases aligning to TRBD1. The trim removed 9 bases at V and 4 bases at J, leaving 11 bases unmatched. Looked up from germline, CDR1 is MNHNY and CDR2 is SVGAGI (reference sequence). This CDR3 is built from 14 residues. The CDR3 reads CASSSAGGRYEQYF. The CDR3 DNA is TGTGCCAGTTCCTCCGCAGGGGGCAGGTACGAGCAGTACTTC.

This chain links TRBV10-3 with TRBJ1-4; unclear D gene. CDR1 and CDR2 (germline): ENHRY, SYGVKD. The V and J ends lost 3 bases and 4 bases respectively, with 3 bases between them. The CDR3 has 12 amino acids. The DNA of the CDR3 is TGTGCCATCAGTGACAGTAATGAAAAACTGTTTTTT. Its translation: CAISDSNEKLFF.

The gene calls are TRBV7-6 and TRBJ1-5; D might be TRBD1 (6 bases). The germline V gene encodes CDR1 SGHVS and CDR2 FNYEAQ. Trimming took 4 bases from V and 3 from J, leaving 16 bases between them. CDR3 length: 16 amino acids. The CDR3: CASSSHPGDPNQPQHF. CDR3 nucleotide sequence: TGTGCCAGCAGCTCCCATCCAGGGGACCCCAATCAGCCCCAGCATTTT.

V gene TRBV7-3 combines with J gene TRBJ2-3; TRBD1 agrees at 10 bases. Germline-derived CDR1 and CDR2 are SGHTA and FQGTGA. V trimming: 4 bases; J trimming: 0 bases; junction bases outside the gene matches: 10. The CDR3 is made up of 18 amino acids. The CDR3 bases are TGTGCCAGCAGCTCGACCTCGCGGGGACAGGGGAGCACAGATACGCAGTATTTT. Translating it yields CASSSTSRGQGSTDTQYF.

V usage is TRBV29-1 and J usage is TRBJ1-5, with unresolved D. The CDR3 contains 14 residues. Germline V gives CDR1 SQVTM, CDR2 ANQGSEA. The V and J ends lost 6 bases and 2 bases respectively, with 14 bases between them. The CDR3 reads CSVKLAVGNQPQHF. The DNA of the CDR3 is TGCAGCGTCAAGCTTGCCGTGGGCAATCAGCCCCAGCATTTT. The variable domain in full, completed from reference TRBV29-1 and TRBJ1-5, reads SAVISQKPSRDICQRGTSLTIQCQVDSQVTMMFWYRQQPGQSLTLIATANQGSEATYESGFVIDKFPISRPNLTFSTLTVSNMSPEDSSIYLCSVKLAVGNQPQHFGDGTRLSIL.

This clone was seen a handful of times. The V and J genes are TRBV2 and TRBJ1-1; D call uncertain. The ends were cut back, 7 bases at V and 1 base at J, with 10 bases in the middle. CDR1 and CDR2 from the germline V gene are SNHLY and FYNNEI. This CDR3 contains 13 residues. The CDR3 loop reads CASTVDQNTEAFF. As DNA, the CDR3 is TGTGCCAGCACTGTCGACCAGAACACTGAAGCTTTCTTT. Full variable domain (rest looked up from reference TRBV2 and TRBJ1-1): EPEVTQTPSHQVTQMGQEVILRCVPISNHLYFYWYRQILGQKVEFLVSFYNNEISEKSEIFDDQFSVERPDGSNFTLKIRSTKLEDSAMYFCASTVDQNTEAFFGQGTRLTVV.

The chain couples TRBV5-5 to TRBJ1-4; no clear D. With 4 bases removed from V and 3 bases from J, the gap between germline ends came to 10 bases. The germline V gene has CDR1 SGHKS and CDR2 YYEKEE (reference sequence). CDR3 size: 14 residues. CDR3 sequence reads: CASSPVMANEKLFF. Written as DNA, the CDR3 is TGTGCCAGCAGCCCAGTAATGGCTAATGAAAAACTGTTTTTT.

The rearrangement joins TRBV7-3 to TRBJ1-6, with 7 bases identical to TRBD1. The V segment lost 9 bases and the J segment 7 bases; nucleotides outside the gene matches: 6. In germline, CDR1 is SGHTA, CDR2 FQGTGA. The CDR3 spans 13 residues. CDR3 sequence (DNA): TGTGCCAGTGCGACAGGGCGGAATTCACCCCTCCACTTT. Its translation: CASATGRNSPLHF.

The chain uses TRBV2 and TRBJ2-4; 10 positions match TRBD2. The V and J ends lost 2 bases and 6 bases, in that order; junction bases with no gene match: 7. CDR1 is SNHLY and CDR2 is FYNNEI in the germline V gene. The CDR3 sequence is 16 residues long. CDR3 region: CASSESGRTSGNIQYF. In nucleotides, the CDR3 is TGTGCCAGCAGTGAATCGGGAAGGACTAGCGGAAACATTCAGTACTTC.